A single sample gave rise to the 9 T cell receptor beta chains below, sequenced in a study of cytomegalovirus exposure and HLA in healthy donors. Repertoires were generated with immunoSEQ multiplex PCR, while TCRdb's copy carries only in-frame clones and drops some. The sample has approximately 300,000 clones, around 86% seen once. Sequencing used PBMCs. These receptors were taken from a woman aged 18-29 years in good health and CMV-seronegative.

This chain joins TRBV7-6 and TRBJ2-1; 13 bases are shared with TRBD2. The V gene's germline CDR1 is SGHVS and CDR2 FNYEAQ. The CDR3 is made up of 16 amino acids. V lost 2 bases and J lost 9; bases outside the gene matches: 7. The DNA of the CDR3 is TGTGCCAGCAGCTTATGGACTAGCGGGAGATTGGGTGAGCAGTTCTTC. It translates to CASSLWTSGRLGEQFF.

The rearrangement links TRBV2 to TRBJ2-6, with D unresolved. V was pared by 2 bases and J by 3 bases, with 11 bases between. Germline CDR1 is SNHLY and CDR2 is FYNNEI. CDR3 length: 16 residues. CDR3 sequence: CASSEIYGDGANVLTF. DNA of the CDR3: TGTGCCAGCAGTGAAATCTATGGTGATGGGGCCAACGTCCTGACTTTC.

This clone was observed a few times. This chain uses TRBV27 with TRBJ2-7; tentatively, D is TRBD2 (7 bases). Germline CDR1 is MNHEY and CDR2 is SMNVEV (reference sequence). The V and J ends lost 0 bases and 4 bases respectively, with 10 bases between them. The CDR3 consists of 14 residues. The CDR3 here is CASSLSKGGYEQYF. CDR3 sequence (DNA): TGTGCCAGCAGTTTATCGAAGGGGGGGTACGAGCAGTACTTC.

This clone turned up a few times. The chain is built from TRBV2 and TRBJ2-7; D possibly corresponds to TRBD1 (6 bases). The CDR3 is made up of 12 amino acids. CDR1 is SNHLY, CDR2 FYNNEI, per germline. Trimming cost V 9 bases and J 3 bases, with 12 bases left between them. Here the CDR3 DNA reads TGTGCCAGTAGGGGGAATGGCTACGAGCAGTACTTC. This sequence encodes CASRGNGYEQYF.

The chain employs TRBV9 and TRBJ2-1; TRBD2 matches at 11 bases. This CDR3 is built from 15 residues. Germline CDR1 and CDR2: SGDLS and YYNGEE. Trimming removed 2 bases from V and 6 bases from J; junction bases left unmatched: 4. CDR3 sequence (DNA): TGTGCCAGCAGCGTTATAGCGGGGGGGACCAATGAGCAGTTCTTC. Translation: CASSVIAGGTNEQFF.

This clone was detected once. This sequence joins TRBV9 and TRBJ2-3; D call uncertain. The germline CDR1 and CDR2 sequences are SGDLS and YYNGEE. The V end was cut by 0 bases, the J end by 2 bases, with 7 bases between. The CDR3 consists of 14 residues. The CDR3 nucleotides are TGTGCCAGCAGCGTAGCAACGGTCACAGATACGCAGTATTTT. Translation gives CASSVATVTDTQYF.

The chain has TRBV9 and TRBJ2-5; D may be TRBD1 (6 bases). Germline V gene lookup returns CDR1 SGDLS and CDR2 YYNGEE. The CDR3 contains 14 residues. Trimming took off 1 base at V and 1 base at J, with 8 bases between the two ends. CDR3 in DNA: TGTGCCAGCAGCGTACAGGGGTTCCAAGAGACCCAGTACTTC. Its protein is CASSVQGFQETQYF.

There are a few counts of this clone. The CDR3 nucleotides are TGTGCCAGCACCAAAAGGAGGGACACTGAAGCTTTCTTT. It is translated as CASTKRRDTEAFF. This chain uses TRBV19 with TRBJ1-1; no clear D. The CDR3 runs to 13 residues. Trimming removed 9 bases at V and 3 bases at J, with 14 bases between. Per germline, CDR1 LNHDA and CDR2 SQIVND (reference sequence).

The chain is built from TRBV14 and TRBJ2-7, with 7 bases matching TRBD2. CDR1 SGHDN and CDR2 FVKESK come from the germline V gene. V shed 1 base and J 6 bases; nucleotides not matched to a gene: 3. The CDR3 spans 13 residues. CDR3 sequence reads: CASSQAGGSEQYF. The CDR3 nucleotides are TGTGCCAGCAGCCAAGCGGGAGGCTCCGAGCAGTACTTC.